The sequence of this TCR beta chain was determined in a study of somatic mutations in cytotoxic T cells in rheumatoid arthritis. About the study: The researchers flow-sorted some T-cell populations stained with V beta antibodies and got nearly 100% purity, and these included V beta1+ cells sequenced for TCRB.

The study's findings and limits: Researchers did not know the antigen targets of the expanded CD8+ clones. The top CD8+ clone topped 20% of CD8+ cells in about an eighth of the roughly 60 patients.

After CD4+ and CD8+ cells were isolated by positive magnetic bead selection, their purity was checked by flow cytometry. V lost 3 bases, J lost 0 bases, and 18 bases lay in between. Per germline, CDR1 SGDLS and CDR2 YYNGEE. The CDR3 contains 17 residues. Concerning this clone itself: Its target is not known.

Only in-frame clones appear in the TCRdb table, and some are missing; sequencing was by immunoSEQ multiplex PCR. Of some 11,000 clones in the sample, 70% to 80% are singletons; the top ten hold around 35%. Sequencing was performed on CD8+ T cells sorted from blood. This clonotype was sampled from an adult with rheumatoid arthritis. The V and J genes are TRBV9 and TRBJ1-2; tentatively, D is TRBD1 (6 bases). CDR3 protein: CASSAHFGQIANYGYTF. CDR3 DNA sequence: TGTGCCAGCAGCGCACACTTCGGACAGATTGCTAACTATGGCTACACCTTC.